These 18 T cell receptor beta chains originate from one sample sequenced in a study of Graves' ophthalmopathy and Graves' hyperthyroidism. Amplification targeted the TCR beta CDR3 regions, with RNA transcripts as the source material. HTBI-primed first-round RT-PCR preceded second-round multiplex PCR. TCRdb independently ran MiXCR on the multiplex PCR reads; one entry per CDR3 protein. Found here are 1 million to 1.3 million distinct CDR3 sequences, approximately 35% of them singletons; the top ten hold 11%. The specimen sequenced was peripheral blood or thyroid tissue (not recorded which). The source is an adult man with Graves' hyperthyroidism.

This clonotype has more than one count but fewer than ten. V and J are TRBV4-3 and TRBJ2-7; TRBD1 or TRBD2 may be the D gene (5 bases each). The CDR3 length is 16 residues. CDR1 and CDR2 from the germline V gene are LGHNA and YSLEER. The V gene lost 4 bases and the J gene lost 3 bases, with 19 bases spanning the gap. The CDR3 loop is CASSPIPDGAIYEQYF. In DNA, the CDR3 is TGCGCCAGCAGCCCGATCCCGGACGGGGCAATCTACGAGCAGTACTTC.

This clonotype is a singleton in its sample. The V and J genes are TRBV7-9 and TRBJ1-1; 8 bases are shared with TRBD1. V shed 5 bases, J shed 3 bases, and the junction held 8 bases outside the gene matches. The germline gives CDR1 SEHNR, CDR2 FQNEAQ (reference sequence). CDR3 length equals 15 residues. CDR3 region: CASSEQGARDTEAFF. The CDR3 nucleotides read TGTGCCAGCAGCGAGCAGGGGGCTAGGGACACTGAAGCTTTCTTT.

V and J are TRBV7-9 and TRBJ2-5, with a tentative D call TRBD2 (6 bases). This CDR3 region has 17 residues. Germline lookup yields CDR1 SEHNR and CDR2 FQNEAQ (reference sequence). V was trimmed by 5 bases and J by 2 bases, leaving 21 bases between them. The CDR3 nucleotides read TGTGCCAGCAGCCCCGTTGCGGGAACCGGACTTCAAGAGACCCAGTACTTC. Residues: CASSPVAGTGLQETQYF.

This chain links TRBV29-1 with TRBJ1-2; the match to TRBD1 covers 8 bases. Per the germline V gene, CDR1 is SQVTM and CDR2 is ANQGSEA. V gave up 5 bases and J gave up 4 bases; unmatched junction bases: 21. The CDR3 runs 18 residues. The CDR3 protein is CSVTDREPGTLRGYGYTF. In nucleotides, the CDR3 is TGCAGCGTTACGGACAGGGAGCCAGGAACCTTGAGGGGCTATGGCTACACCTTC.

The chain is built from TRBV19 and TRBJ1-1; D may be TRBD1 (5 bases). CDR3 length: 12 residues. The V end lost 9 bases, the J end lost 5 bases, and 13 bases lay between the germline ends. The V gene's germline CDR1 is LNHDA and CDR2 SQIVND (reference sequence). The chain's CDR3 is CASLGTLTEAFF. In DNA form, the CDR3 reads TGTGCCAGCCTCGGGACGTTGACTGAAGCTTTCTTT.

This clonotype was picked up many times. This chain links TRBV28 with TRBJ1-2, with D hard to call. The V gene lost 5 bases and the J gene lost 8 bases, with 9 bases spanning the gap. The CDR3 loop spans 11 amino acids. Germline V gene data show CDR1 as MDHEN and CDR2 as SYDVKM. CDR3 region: CASSTSTGYTF. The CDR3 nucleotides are TGTGCCAGCAGTACTAGTACGGGCTACACCTTC.

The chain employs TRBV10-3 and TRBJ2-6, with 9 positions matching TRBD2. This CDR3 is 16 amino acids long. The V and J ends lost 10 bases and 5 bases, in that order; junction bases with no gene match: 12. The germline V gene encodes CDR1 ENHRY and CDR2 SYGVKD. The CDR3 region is CATRRGGITRANVLTF. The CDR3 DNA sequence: TGTGCCACCCGGCGGGGGGGTATCACCAGGGCCAACGTCCTGACTTTC.

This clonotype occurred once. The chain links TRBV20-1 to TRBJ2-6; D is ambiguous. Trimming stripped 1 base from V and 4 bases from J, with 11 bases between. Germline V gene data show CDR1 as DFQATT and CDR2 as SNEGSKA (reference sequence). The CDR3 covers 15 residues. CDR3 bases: TGCAGTGCTAGAGTGAGGAGCGCAGGGGCCAACGTCCTGACTTTC. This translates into CSARVRSAGANVLTF.

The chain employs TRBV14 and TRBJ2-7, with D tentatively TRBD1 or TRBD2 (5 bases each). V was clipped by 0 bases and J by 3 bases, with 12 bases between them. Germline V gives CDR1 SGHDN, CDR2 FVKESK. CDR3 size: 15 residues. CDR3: CASSQDRGAYYEQYF. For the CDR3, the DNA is TGTGCCAGCAGCCAAGATCGGGGCGCTTACTACGAGCAGTACTTC.

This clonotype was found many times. CDR3: CASSQRQDYGYTF. The DNA of the CDR3 is TGTGCCAGCAGCCAGAGACAGGACTATGGCTACACCTTC. This chain joins TRBV11-1 and TRBJ1-2; tentative D call: TRBD1 (6 bases). The CDR3 totals 13 residues. In germline, CDR1 is SGHAT, CDR2 FQDESV (reference sequence). V was clipped by 5 bases and J by 3 bases, with 10 bases between them.

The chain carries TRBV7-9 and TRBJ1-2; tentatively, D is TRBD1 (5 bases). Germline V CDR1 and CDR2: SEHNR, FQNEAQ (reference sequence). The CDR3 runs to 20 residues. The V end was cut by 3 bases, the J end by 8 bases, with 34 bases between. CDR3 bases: TGTGCCAGCAGCTTCAGTGTTCGCAGCCCCCCTCGGGGGACCTCAGGAGGCTACACCTTC. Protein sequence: CASSFSVRSPPRGTSGGYTF.

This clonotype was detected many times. CDR3 bases: TGTGCCAGCAGCTTAGCGCGGCGTGAAAAACTGTTTTTT. Its translation is CASSLARREKLFF. The rearrangement joins TRBV7-2 to TRBJ1-4; D gene ambiguous. The CDR3 is 13 residues long. Trimming cost V 0 bases and J 7 bases, with 6 bases left between them. Germline-derived CDR1 and CDR2 are SGHTA and FQGNSA.

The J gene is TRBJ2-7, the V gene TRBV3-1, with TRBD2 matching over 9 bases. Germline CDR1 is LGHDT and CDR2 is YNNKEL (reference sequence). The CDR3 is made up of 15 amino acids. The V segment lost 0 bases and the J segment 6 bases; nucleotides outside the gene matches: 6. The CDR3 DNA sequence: TGTGCCAGCAGCCAAGATGTGCTAGCGGGGACCGAGCAGTACTTC. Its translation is CASSQDVLAGTEQYF.

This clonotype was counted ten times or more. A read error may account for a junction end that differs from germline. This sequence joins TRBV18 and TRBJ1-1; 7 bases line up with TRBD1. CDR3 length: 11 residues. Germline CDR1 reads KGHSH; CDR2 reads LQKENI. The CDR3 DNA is TGCGCCAGCAGCAGGGACAGTGAAGCTTTCTTT. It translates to CASSRDSEAFF.

The CDR3 protein is CSVGDRVAGEQYF. In nucleotides, the CDR3 is TGCAGCGTTGGAGACAGGGTAGCCGGGGAGCAGTACTTC. The V and J genes are TRBV29-1 and TRBJ2-7; 7 positions agree with TRBD1. J was trimmed by 7 bases and V by 4 bases; bases with no gene match: 10. This CDR3 comprises 13 residues. The germline V gene has CDR1 SQVTM and CDR2 ANQGSEA.

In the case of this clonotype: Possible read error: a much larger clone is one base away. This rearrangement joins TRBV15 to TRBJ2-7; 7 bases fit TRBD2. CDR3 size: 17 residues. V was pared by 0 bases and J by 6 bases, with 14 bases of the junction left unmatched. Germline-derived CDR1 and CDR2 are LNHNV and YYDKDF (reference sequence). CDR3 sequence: CATSRDKGGPAGVEQYF. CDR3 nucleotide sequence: TGTGCCACCAGCAGAGATAAGGGTGGTCCGGCGGGGGTCGAGCAGTACTTC.

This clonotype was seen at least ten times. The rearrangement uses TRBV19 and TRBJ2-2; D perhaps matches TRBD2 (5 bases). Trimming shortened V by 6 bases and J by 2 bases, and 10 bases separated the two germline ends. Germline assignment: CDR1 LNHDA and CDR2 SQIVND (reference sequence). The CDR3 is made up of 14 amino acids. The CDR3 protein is CASRPGTNTGELFF. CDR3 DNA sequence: TGTGCCAGTAGGCCGGGAACAAACACCGGGGAGCTGTTTTTT.

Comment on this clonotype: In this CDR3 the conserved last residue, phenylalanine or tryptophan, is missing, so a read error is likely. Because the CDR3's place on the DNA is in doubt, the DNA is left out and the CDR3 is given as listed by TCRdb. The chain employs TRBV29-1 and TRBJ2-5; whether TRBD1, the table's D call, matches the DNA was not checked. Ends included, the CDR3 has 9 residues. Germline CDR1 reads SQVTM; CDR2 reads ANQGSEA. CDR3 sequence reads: CSVLETGAY.